The 9 T cell receptor beta chains reported below all come from one sample, sequenced in a study of beta chain features in type 1 diabetes. Overall study findings and caveats: There was a moderate but significant shortening of TCRB CDR3s in all four CD4+ subsets of Type 1 diabetes patients.

For these receptors, no antigen is known. Expressed TCRB transcripts were sequenced after all isolated RNA was converted to cDNA. The assay was immunoSEQ multiplex PCR, and TCRdb's table has in-frame clones only and misses some. The top ten hold more than 0.095% of the sample, which has 600,000 to 750,000 clones, around 12% seen once. Sequencing input: naive CD4+ T cells from blood. These TCRs come from a man aged 25 to 40 with type 1 diabetes.

This clone occurred a few times. This chain links TRBV7-2 with TRBJ1-6, with D maybe TRBD1 (5 bases). The V and J ends lost 6 bases and 3 bases respectively, with 24 bases between them. Germline values: CDR1 SGHTA, CDR2 FQGNSA. The CDR3 is made up of 19 amino acids. The CDR3 nucleotides are TGTGCCAGCAGTCCCCTTGGGGCAGGGACGGGGGACTATAATTCACCCCTCCACTTT. Amino acids: CASSPLGAGTGDYNSPLHF.

This clone has only a few counts. This chain links TRBV6-6 with TRBJ2-3; possibly TRBD1 for D (6 bases). The CDR3 consists of 15 residues. The germline V gene encodes CDR1 MNHNY and CDR2 SVGAGI (reference sequence). V lost 4 bases and J 4 bases, leaving 15 bases between the germline ends. The DNA of the CDR3 is TGTGCCAGCAGTTCCCAGCTGGGGGCGGCAGATACGCAGTATTTT. This encodes CASSSQLGAADTQYF.

This clone was observed a single time. V usage is TRBV28 and J usage is TRBJ2-3; tentatively, D is TRBD2 (6 bases). The CDR3 contains 15 residues. V was pared by 2 bases and J by 5 bases, with 14 bases between. Germline-derived CDR1 and CDR2 are MDHEN and SYDVKM. CDR3 DNA: TGTGCCAGCAGTTTACTCAGGGAGGCGGGAGATACGCAGTATTTT. Translation gives CASSLLREAGDTQYF.

V is TRBV6-1 and J is TRBJ1-2; no reliable D call. This CDR3 contains 13 residues. V was cut by 6 bases and J by 2 bases, with 10 bases left in between. The germline V gene has CDR1 MNHNS and CDR2 SASEGT. In DNA form, the CDR3 reads TGTGCCAGCAGCGCCACAGAGAACTATGGCTACACCTTC. The encoded protein is CASSATENYGYTF.

This clone was detected a few times. The chain employs TRBV6-1 and TRBJ1-2, with unresolved D. Per germline, CDR1 MNHNS and CDR2 SASEGT. The CDR3 spans 14 residues. V lost 7 bases and J 8 bases, leaving 20 bases between the germline ends. The CDR3 nucleotides read TGTGCCAGCAACACCCATGGAGCAACTATGGGCTACACCTTC. It yields the protein CASNTHGATMGYTF.

This clone was counted a few times. This chain connects TRBV5-4 to TRBJ2-7, with D perhaps matching TRBD1 (6 bases). The germline V gene has CDR1 SGHNT and CDR2 YYREEE (reference sequence). This CDR3 has 15 amino acids. Trimming shortened V by 10 bases and J by 2 bases, and 22 bases separated the two germline ends. The CDR3 sequence is CAAGTTGMEAYEQYF. The CDR3 region has the DNA TGTGCCGCCGGAACGACAGGAATGGAGGCCTACGAGCAGTACTTC.

V is TRBV7-9 and J is TRBJ1-4; D possibly corresponds to TRBD1 (6 bases). Trimming shortened V by 6 bases and J by 0 bases, and 14 bases separated the two germline ends. This CDR3 region has 16 residues. CDR1 and CDR2 from the germline V gene are SEHNR and FQNEAQ (reference sequence). The CDR3 region has the DNA TGTGCCAGCAGTCGAACAGGGTCATCAACTAATGAAAAACTGTTTTTT. It is translated as CASSRTGSSTNEKLFF.

This clone has a handful of counts. V gene TRBV13 combines with J gene TRBJ2-3, with 8 nucleotides matching TRBD2. V gave up 3 bases and J gave up 2 bases; unmatched junction bases: 1. There are 14 residues in the CDR3. Germline assignment: CDR1 PRHDT and CDR2 FYEKMQ (reference sequence). For the CDR3, the DNA is TGTGCCAGCAGCTTTAGCGGGGCCACAGATACGCAGTATTTT. Translating gives CASSFSGATDTQYF.

This clone was counted a few times. The chain uses TRBV27 and TRBJ1-6; TRBD1 matches 8 bases. V lost 4 bases to trimming and J lost 8 bases; unmatched junction nucleotides: 10. Per the germline V gene, CDR1 is MNHEY and CDR2 is SMNVEV (reference sequence). CDR3 length: 16 residues. The CDR3 DNA follows: TGTGCCAGCAGTTCGCTACTAAACAGGGGGGATTCACCCCTCCACTTT. It specifies CASSSLLNRGDSPLHF.